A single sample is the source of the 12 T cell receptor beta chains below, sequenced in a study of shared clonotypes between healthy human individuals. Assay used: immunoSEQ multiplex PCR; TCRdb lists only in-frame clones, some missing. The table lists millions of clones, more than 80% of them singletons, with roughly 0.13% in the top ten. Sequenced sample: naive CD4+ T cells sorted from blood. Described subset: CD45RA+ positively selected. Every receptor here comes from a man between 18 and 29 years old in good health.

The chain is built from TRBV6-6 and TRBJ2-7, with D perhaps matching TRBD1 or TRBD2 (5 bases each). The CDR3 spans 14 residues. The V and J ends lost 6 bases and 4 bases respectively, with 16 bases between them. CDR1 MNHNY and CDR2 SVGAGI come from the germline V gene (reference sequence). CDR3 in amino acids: CASSFSLGDYEQYF. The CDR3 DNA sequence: TGTGCCAGCAGCTTCTCGCTGGGGGATTACGAGCAGTACTTC.

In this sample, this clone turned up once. CDR3 loop: CASSRGDRHTGELFF. CDR3 nucleotides: TGTGCCAGTAGCCGGGGGGACAGGCACACCGGGGAGCTGTTTTTT. The chain carries TRBV19 and TRBJ2-2, with D perhaps matching TRBD1 (8 bases). Germline V lookup: CDR1 LNHDA, CDR2 SQIVND (reference sequence). V lost 6 bases, J lost 3 bases, and 14 bases lay in between. This CDR3 is 15 amino acids long.

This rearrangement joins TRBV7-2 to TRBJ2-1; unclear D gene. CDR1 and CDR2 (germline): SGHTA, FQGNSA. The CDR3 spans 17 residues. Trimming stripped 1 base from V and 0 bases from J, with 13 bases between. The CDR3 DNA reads TGTGCCAGCAGCTTAGAGTCGAGCAAGAGCTCCTACAATGAGCAGTTCTTC. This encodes CASSLESSKSSYNEQFF.

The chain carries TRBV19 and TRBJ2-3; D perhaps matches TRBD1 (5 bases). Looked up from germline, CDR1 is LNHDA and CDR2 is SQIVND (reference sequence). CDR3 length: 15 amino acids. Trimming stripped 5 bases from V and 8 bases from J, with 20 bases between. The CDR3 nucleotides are TGTGCCAGTAGTGGACGCGAAAGGGAAAGGGGTACGCAGTATTTT. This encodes CASSGRERERGTQYF.

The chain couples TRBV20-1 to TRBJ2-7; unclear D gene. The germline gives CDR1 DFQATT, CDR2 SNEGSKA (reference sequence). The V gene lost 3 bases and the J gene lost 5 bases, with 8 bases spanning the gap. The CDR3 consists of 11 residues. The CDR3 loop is CSARVINEQYF. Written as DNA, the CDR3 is TGCAGTGCTAGGGTTATCAACGAGCAGTACTTC.

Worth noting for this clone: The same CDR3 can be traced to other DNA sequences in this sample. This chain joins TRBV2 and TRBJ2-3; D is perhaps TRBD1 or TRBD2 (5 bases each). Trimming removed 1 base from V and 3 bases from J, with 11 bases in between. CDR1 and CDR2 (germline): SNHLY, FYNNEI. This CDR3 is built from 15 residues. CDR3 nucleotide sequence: TGTGCCAGCAGTGAAGTTTGGGGGAGTACAGATACGCAGTATTTT. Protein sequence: CASSEVWGSTDTQYF.

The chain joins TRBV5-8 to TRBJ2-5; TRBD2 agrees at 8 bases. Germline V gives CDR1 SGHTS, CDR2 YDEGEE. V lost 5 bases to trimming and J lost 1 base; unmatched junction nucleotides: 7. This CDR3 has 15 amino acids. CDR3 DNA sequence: TGTGCCAGCAGGACCGGGGGGGGACCCCAAGAGACCCAGTACTTC. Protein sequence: CASRTGGGPQETQYF. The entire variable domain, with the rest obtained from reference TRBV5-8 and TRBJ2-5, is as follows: EAGVTQSPTHLIKTRGQQATLRCSPISGHTSVYWYQQALGLGLQFLLWYDEGEERNRGNFPPRFSGRQFPNYSSELNVNALELEDSALYLCASRTGGGPQETQYFGPGTRLLVL.

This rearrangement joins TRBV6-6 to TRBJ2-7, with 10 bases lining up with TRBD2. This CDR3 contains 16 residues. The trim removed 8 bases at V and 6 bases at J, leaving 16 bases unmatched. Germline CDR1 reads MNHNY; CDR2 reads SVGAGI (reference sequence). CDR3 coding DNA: TGTGCCAGCTACTCCAAAGGAGCTAGCGGGAGTCGCGAGCAGTACTTC. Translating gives CASYSKGASGSREQYF.

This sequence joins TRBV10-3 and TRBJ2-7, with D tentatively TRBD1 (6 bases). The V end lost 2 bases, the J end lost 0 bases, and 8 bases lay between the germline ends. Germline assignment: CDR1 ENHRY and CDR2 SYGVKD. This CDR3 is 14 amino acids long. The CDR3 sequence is CAISEDRNSYEQYF. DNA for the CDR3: TGTGCCATCAGTGAGGACAGGAACTCCTACGAGCAGTACTTC.

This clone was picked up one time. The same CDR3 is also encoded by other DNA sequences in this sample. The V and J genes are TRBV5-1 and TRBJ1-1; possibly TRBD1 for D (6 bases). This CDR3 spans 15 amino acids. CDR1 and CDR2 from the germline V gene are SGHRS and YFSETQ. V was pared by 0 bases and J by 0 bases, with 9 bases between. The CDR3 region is CASSLAPGVNTEAFF. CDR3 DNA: TGCGCCAGCAGCTTGGCACCAGGGGTGAACACTGAAGCTTTCTTT.

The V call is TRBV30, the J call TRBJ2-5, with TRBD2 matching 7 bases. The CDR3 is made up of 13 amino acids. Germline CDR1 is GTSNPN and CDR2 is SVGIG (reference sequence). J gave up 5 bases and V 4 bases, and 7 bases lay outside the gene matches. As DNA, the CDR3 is TGTGCCTGGAATGGCGGGGGAAGGGAGACCCAGTACTTC. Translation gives CAWNGGGRETQYF.

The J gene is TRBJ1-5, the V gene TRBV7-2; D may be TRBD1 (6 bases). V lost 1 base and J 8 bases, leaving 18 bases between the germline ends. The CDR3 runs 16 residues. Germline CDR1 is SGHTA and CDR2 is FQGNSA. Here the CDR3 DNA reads TGTGCCAGCAGCTTAGTAGGGGGAGACAGTAGCAAGCCCCAGCATTTT. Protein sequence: CASSLVGGDSSKPQHF.